A selection of T cell receptor beta chains follows, all from one sample in a study of cytomegalovirus exposure and HLA in healthy donors. Sequencing used immunoSEQ multiplex PCR; TCRdb keeps in-frame clones, though not all of them. This repertoire shows over 150,000 clones, about three quarters found once; its top ten account for around 2.8%. The specimen sequenced was PBMCs. These receptors were taken from a middle-aged woman in good health and CMV-seropositive. The CDR3 runs from the conserved cysteine through the conserved F or W.

j_call v_call cdr3_aa
TRBJ1-1 TRBV30 CAWSGSLRGTEAFF
TRBJ1-1 TRBV6-5 CASSYSWQNTEAFF
TRBJ1-2 TRBV6-5 CASSSTWRGGSLRYTF
TRBJ1-6 TRBV4-3 CASSQDHGGGGSPLHF
TRBJ1-1 TRBV7-2 CASKGGQPGEAFF
TRBJ2-1 TRBV2 CASSVAGGFLNNEQFF
TRBJ2-7 TRBV15 CATSMASYEQYF
TRBJ2-5 TRBV4-3 CASSQQAGSETQYF
TRBJ2-5 TRBV5-6 CASSQGLAGGTQYF
TRBJ1-5 TRBV19 CASIRGPNQPQHF
TRBJ1-4 TRBV7-9 CASSLSGAGNEKLFF
TRBJ2-5 TRBV18 CASSPRAGQGQETQYF
TRBJ2-1 TRBV2 CASTSPGSVSSYNEQFF
TRBJ1-4 TRBV5-1 CASSRTMTGGGEKLFF
TRBJ1-3 TRBV14 CASRGARTAGNTIYF
TRBJ1-2 TRBV18 CASSLLKTEGYTF
TRBJ2-7 TRBV7-9 CASSSKPGQGYEQYF
TRBJ1-5 TRBV7-9 CASSLQGEQPQHF
TRBJ1-1 TRBV6-5 CASNPQGQNTEAFF
TRBJ1-2 TRBV7-9 CASSNLTPWEGYTF
TRBJ1-2 TRBV29-1 CSVEKRDRDGYTF
TRBJ2-5 TRBV7-2 CASSSSGDAYGKETQYF
TRBJ2-7 TRBV27 CASSLSPTFDRVGNEQYF
TRBJ1-5 TRBV19 CASSRDSTYQPQHF
TRBJ2-7 TRBV19 CASSIDTATYEQYF
TRBJ1-2 TRBV6-5 CASSYGDSNYGYTF
TRBJ1-2 TRBV28 CASSSPEEGYGYTF
TRBJ2-2 TRBV7-2 CASSQAGELFF
TRBJ2-7 TRBV6-1 CASSERTGSYEQYF